This T cell receptor (beta chain) derives from a study of T-cell reconstitution after alpha-beta-depleted transplantation in children (dated by TCRdb to about 2016). Study-level background: Using TCR repertoire profiling, the study followed T-cell immune reconstitution in a quantitative way in children after TCRalphabeta/CD19-depleted allogeneic hematopoietic cell transplantation.

This clonotype has ten or more counts. Its target antigen remains unknown. No base-level quality is on record; no much larger clone is a single base apart. Receptor amplification or capture employed PCR. The sequencing machine was an Illumina HiSeq 2500. To normalize quantification of the TCRbeta repertoire, the TCR libraries were built with molecular barcoding that relied on unique molecular identifiers. TCRdb reanalyzed the raw reads on its own, using fastp at Q25 for trimming and MiXCR for clone calling, and kept in-frame beta chains. Every distinct CDR3 protein forms one entry, paired with its most common genes and DNA. The sample yields roughly 180,000 distinct CDR3 sequences; just over 14% were counted once. The top ten hold approximately 13% of the sample. The input for sequencing was PBMCs from the stem cell graft donor, taken from the stem cell graft. The TCR sequence derives from a human donor who donated a stem cell graft to a child with acute lymphoblastic leukemia.

The CDR3 region reads CASSQGQGGKETQYF. The DNA sequence is TGCGCCAGCAGCCAAGGACAGGGGGGAAAAGAGACCCAGTACTTC. The chain uses TRBV4-1 and TRBJ2-5; 9 middle bases align to TRBD1. The CDR3 runs 15 residues from the cysteine to the phenylalanine. The CDR3 DNA has 45 bases and is translated from base 1. The V end gives up 1 base and the J end 3 bases, leaving 3 bases in the junction not matched to a gene. CDR1 and CDR2 were assigned from the germline V gene as MGHRA and YSYEKL.